This record looks at one T cell receptor (beta chain) sequence and its context. The record originates from a study of blood T cell repertoires in COVID-19. Study context: The study drew acute and convalescent COVID-19 samples from the United States, Italy and Spain. T cells, B-cell-depleted T cells, or PBMCs provided the cDNA or gDNA that served as material.

Trimming left V 1 base short and J 7 bases short, with 7 bases between. The germline gives CDR1 KGHSH, CDR2 LQKENI. The CDR3 extends over 12 amino acids. In the original processing: Nucleated cell counts were estimated from reference gene primer amplification. This table comes from immunoSEQ multiplex PCR, and its TCRdb copy is limited to in-frame clones, with some not included. The D gene and trimming were derived from the DNA, and the V and J assignments and clone size from that table. The table includes approximately 75,000 clones, roughly 70% detected once. Sequencing was carried out using peripheral blood. The receptor comes from a human donor with acute or convalescent COVID-19. The donor label of this sample is uncertain. V and J are TRBV18 and TRBJ1-1; D uncertain. CDR3 region: CASSPRPYEAFF. The CDR3 DNA sequence: TGTGCCAGCTCACCACGGCCGTATGAAGCTTTCTTT.